Following are 24 T cell receptor beta chains from one sample sequenced in a study of CD8 T cells in Susac syndrome. With random hexamers, reverse transcription was performed on roughly 0.45 to 1 ug of RNA. Each CDR3 protein is one row after TCRdb ran MiXCR on the immunoSEQ multiplex PCR reads. Of about 76,000 distinct CDR3 sequences detected, roughly 92% appear once; the ten largest clones hold about 0.41%. Input material: CD8+ T cells from PBMCs. Receptors were obtained from a human donor with Susac syndrome.

This chain joins TRBV11-2 and TRBJ2-1; D not certain. Germline loops: CDR1 SGHAT, CDR2 FQNNGV. This CDR3 comprises 11 residues. With 3 bases removed from V and 8 bases from J, the gap between germline ends came to 5 bases. The CDR3 sequence: CASSFVDEQFF. CDR3 nucleotides: TGTGCCAGCAGCTTCGTGGATGAGCAGTTCTTC.

The rearrangement uses TRBV10-2 and TRBJ2-7, with D perhaps TRBD1 or TRBD2 (5 bases each). CDR3 size: 16 residues. Germline CDR1 WSHSY, CDR2 SAAADI. Trimming pared 2 bases from V and 3 bases from J, leaving 17 bases between. CDR3 nucleotide sequence: TGCGCCAGCAGTGAGAGTGGGACCGGGGTAGGCTACGAGCAGTACTTC. Amino acids: CASSESGTGVGYEQYF.

The CDR3 DNA is TGTGCCAGCAGCTTGGAACAGGGGAGGACTGAAGCTTTCTTT. Its protein is CASSLEQGRTEAFF. This chain connects TRBV7-9 to TRBJ1-1; 7 bases map to TRBD1. The CDR3 contains 14 residues. CDR1 SEHNR and CDR2 FQNEAQ come from the germline V gene (reference sequence). The ends lost 3 bases at V and 5 bases at J; junction bases unmatched: 6.

The rearrangement joins TRBV28 to TRBJ1-1; D gene uncertain. Germline CDR1 is MDHEN and CDR2 is SYDVKM. The CDR3 loop spans 14 amino acids. The V end lost 1 base, the J end lost 2 bases, and 8 bases lay between the germline ends. CDR3 sequence: CASSLFSYNTEAFF. In DNA form, the CDR3 reads TGTGCCAGCAGTTTATTTAGTTATAACACTGAAGCTTTCTTT.

V gene TRBV23-1 combines with J gene TRBJ2-7; a possible D gene is TRBD2 (5 bases). TRBV23-1 is placed among ORFs of uncertain function. V dropped 5 bases and J dropped 4 bases, with 18 bases sitting between them. CDR3 size: 15 residues. The DNA of the CDR3 is TGCGCCAGCAGTTCAAGGCTAGCCGGGAAATACGAGCAGTACTTC. It encodes CASSSRLAGKYEQYF.

Here the CDR3 reads CASSIGSGVPDQPQHF. The DNA of the CDR3 is TGTGCCAGTAGTATAGGGTCGGGTGTACCGGATCAGCCCCAGCATTTT. The chain uses TRBV19 and TRBJ1-5; D remains ambiguous. Trimming pared 1 base from V and 5 bases from J, leaving 15 bases between. Germline lookup yields CDR1 LNHDA and CDR2 SQIVND (reference sequence). This CDR3 contains 16 residues.

The J gene is TRBJ2-1, the V gene TRBV29-1; D remains ambiguous. The CDR3 spans 13 residues. V was pared by 2 bases and J by 1 base, with 6 bases between. Germline CDR1 and CDR2: SQVTM and ANQGSEA. The CDR3 here is CSVENGSYNEQFF. The CDR3 coding sequence is TGCAGCGTTGAAAACGGTTCCTACAATGAGCAGTTCTTC.

The rearrangement links TRBV15 to TRBJ2-1, with 9 positions matching TRBD1. This CDR3 is 17 amino acids long. CDR1 LNHNV and CDR2 YYDKDF come from the germline V gene (reference sequence). J gave up 7 bases and V 0 bases, and 10 bases lay outside the gene matches. The CDR3 DNA reads as TGTGCCACCAGCAGAGACCCCGGGACAGGGATTTTTAATGAGCAGTTCTTC. Translation gives CATSRDPGTGIFNEQFF.

The chain carries TRBV6-1 and TRBJ2-5; D is unresolved. Per germline, CDR1 MNHNS and CDR2 SASEGT. V lost 6 bases to trimming and J lost 5 bases, with 25 bases between them. CDR3 length: 17 amino acids. The DNA for the CDR3 is TGTGCCAGCAGGGGATTCCGTCGGGCAGGCGGTCGCGAGACCCAGTACTTC. Translation gives CASRGFRRAGGRETQYF.

The chain recombines TRBV29-1 with TRBJ2-7, with 9 bases lining up with TRBD1. The trim removed 5 bases at V and 2 bases at J, leaving 7 bases unmatched. This CDR3 is built from 14 residues. CDR1 and CDR2 from the germline V gene are SQVTM and ANQGSEA. The CDR3 reads CSVRGDRATYEQYF. The CDR3 bases are TGCAGCGTTCGCGGGGACAGGGCTACCTACGAGCAGTACTTC.

The rearrangement uses TRBV7-2 and TRBJ2-5; possibly TRBD1 or TRBD2 for D (6 bases each). Germline loops: CDR1 SGHTA, CDR2 FQGNSA. V lost 11 bases and J lost 2, with 18 bases in between. This CDR3 spans 14 amino acids. This CDR3 reads CASTPGARQETQYF. The CDR3 DNA reads as TGTGCCTCCACACCGGGGGCTCGGCAAGAGACCCAGTACTTC. The full variable domain, in which reference TRBV7-2 and TRBJ2-5 provide the parts outside the CDR3, is GAGVSQSPSNKVTEKGKDVELRCDPISGHTALYWYRQSLGQGLEFLIYFQGNSAPDKSGLPSDRFSAERTGGSVSTLTIQRTQQEDSAVYLCASTPGARQETQYFGPGTRLLVL.

The chain carries TRBV14 and TRBJ2-6; TRBD2 might be the D (5 bases). The CDR3 has 14 residues. Germline CDR1 and CDR2: SGHDN and FVKESK. The V and J ends lost 4 bases and 2 bases respectively, with 6 bases between them. This CDR3 is CASSPGTGANVLTF. CDR3 nucleotide sequence: TGTGCCAGCAGCCCCGGGACTGGGGCCAACGTCCTGACTTTC.

V usage is TRBV9 and J usage is TRBJ2-1; perhaps D is TRBD1 or TRBD2 (5 bases each). CDR1 is SGDLS, CDR2 YYNGEE, per germline. This CDR3 comprises 15 residues. V shed 0 bases and J shed 4 bases, with 11 bases lying between them. CDR3 amino acids: CASSVEGTSYNEQFF. CDR3 nucleotides: TGTGCCAGCAGCGTAGAAGGGACGTCATACAATGAGCAGTTCTTC.

The rearrangement links TRBV20-1 to TRBJ2-5; 14 bases agree with TRBD2. CDR1 and CDR2 (germline): DFQATT, SNEGSKA (reference sequence). The CDR3 consists of 13 residues. The junction had 1 base not matched to a gene; V was cut back by 6 bases and J by 4 bases. CDR3 protein: CSAGTSGGETQYF. CDR3 nucleotides: TGCAGTGCCGGGACTAGCGGGGGAGAGACCCAGTACTTC.

The CDR3: CASSLNGGRWQAFF. In nucleotides, the CDR3 is TGTGCCAGCAGCTTGAATGGGGGCCGTTGGCAAGCTTTCTTT. V is TRBV5-6 and J is TRBJ1-1; TRBD1 might be the D (6 bases). Germline loops: CDR1 SGHDT, CDR2 YYEEEE. V was shortened by 1 base and J by 9 bases, with 16 bases between the two germline ends. The CDR3 has 14 residues.

This clonotype occurred once. This sequence joins TRBV27 and TRBJ2-7; D perhaps matches TRBD1 (5 bases). The CDR3 runs 13 residues. Germline-derived CDR1 and CDR2 are MNHEY and SMNVEV (reference sequence). With 0 bases removed from V and 2 bases from J, the gap between germline ends came to 5 bases. The CDR3, as DNA: TGTGCCAGCAGTTTATCGACAGCCTACGAGCAGTACTTC. This encodes CASSLSTAYEQYF.

In this sample, this clonotype turned up once. The chain recombines TRBV30 with TRBJ2-2; D is unclear. The CDR3 contains 11 residues. Trimming removed 2 bases from V and 5 bases from J, with 3 bases in between. CDR1 and CDR2 from the germline V gene are GTSNPN and SVGIG (reference sequence). The CDR3 sequence: CAWSYTGELFF. The CDR3, as DNA: TGTGCCTGGAGTTATACCGGGGAGCTGTTTTTT.

The CDR3 protein is CASSESFGEFYEQYF. The CDR3 bases are TGTGCCAGCAGTGAAAGTTTCGGGGAGTTCTACGAGCAGTACTTC. V is TRBV2 and J is TRBJ2-7, with TRBD2 as a possible D gene (5 bases). V was trimmed by 2 bases and J by 3 bases, leaving 14 bases between them. This CDR3 region has 15 residues. Germline lookup yields CDR1 SNHLY and CDR2 FYNNEI. The full variable domain, its missing parts supplied by reference TRBV2 and TRBJ2-7, is EPEVTQTPSHQVTQMGQEVILRCVPISNHLYFYWYRQILGQKVEFLVSFYNNEISEKSEIFDDQFSVERPDGSNFTLKIRSTKLEDSAMYFCASSESFGEFYEQYFGPGTRLTVT.

This chain links TRBV7-9 with TRBJ2-2, with D perhaps TRBD2 (6 bases). The CDR3 has 14 amino acids. Per the germline V gene, CDR1 is SEHNR and CDR2 is FQNEAQ (reference sequence). V dropped 4 bases and J dropped 7 bases, with 13 bases sitting between them. The CDR3 sequence is CASSSGGGHGELFF. The CDR3 nucleotides are TGTGCCAGCAGCTCCGGGGGTGGCCACGGGGAGCTGTTTTTT. The full variable domain, rest sourced from reference TRBV7-9 and TRBJ2-2, is DTGVSQNPRHKITKRGQNVTFRCDPISEHNRLYWYRQTLGQGPEFLTYFQNEAQLEKSRLLSDRFSAERPKGSFSTLEIQRTEQGDSAMYLCASSSGGGHGELFFGEGSRLTVL.

The chain recombines TRBV20-1 with TRBJ1-2; no firm D call. Looked up from germline, CDR1 is DFQATT and CDR2 is SNEGSKA (reference sequence). V lost 5 bases to trimming and J lost 8 bases, with 9 bases between them. The CDR3 totals 10 residues. The CDR3 region has the DNA TGCAGTGCTGCCAGCTGGGGCTACACCTTC. Translating gives CSAASWGYTF.

The chain has TRBV3-1 and TRBJ2-7, with D perhaps TRBD1 or TRBD2 (6 bases each). V lost 0 bases and J lost 2, with 20 bases in between. The CDR3 consists of 18 residues. The germline gives CDR1 LGHDT, CDR2 YNNKEL (reference sequence). The CDR3 region is CASSQEGGSSAPTYEQYF. In DNA, the CDR3 is TGTGCCAGCAGCCAAGAAGGGGGGTCTAGCGCCCCCACCTACGAGCAGTACTTC.

The chain is built from TRBV20-1 and TRBJ2-7; D perhaps matches TRBD1 (5 bases). Between the trimmed V and J ends, which lost 6 bases and 6 bases, there was a span of 24 bases. Germline CDR1 reads DFQATT; CDR2 reads SNEGSKA (reference sequence). The CDR3 is 15 residues long. Here the CDR3 reads CSATPIRSGQGEQYF. DNA of the CDR3: TGCAGTGCAACACCAATAAGATCCGGGCAGGGCGAGCAGTACTTC.

The J gene is TRBJ1-1, the V gene TRBV13, with 8 bases fitting TRBD1. The germline CDR1 and CDR2 sequences are PRHDT and FYEKMQ (reference sequence). This CDR3 is built from 14 residues. Trimming cost V 5 bases and J 3 bases; bases outside gene matches: 5. CDR3: CASSLQGEDTEAFF. The CDR3 nucleotides read TGTGCCAGCAGCCTACAGGGGGAGGACACTGAAGCTTTCTTT.

The CDR3 loop is CASSLVPWRGMETQYF. The CDR3 nucleotides read TGTGCCAGCAGCTTGGTACCGTGGCGAGGCATGGAGACCCAGTACTTC. This sequence joins TRBV5-4 and TRBJ2-5, with D hard to call. Germline CDR1 reads SGHNT; CDR2 reads YYREEE (reference sequence). The CDR3 totals 16 residues. Between the trimmed V and J ends, which lost 0 bases and 5 bases, there was a span of 17 bases.